Below, 10 T cell receptor beta chains from the same sample are listed, as sequenced in a study of naive and memory T cell subsets. The beta constant-region primer was an equimolar mix of two oligonucleotides covering TRBC1 and TRBC2. TCRdb redid the calling of the UMI-ligation and nested PCR reads with MiXCR, one entry per CDR3 protein. The sample lists 130,000 to 150,000 distinct CDR3 sequences; about 18% were seen once. Specimen: naive CD4+ T cells from blood. Receptors were obtained from a human donor in good health.

This clonotype was recorded a few times. The J gene is TRBJ2-7, the V gene TRBV7-6; D remains unclear. The CDR3 totals 16 residues. From germline, CDR1 is SGHVS and CDR2 FNYEAQ. The germline V and J ends were trimmed by 5 bases and 1 base, with 18 bases remaining between them. CDR3 sequence (DNA): TGTGCCAGCAGCCCCCCCGGGTCGCGGCTTTCCTACGAGCAGTACTTC. As protein: CASSPPGSRLSYEQYF.

This clonotype was counted only a few times. The chain has TRBV24-1 and TRBJ1-2; TRBD1 aligns across 8 bases. Per germline, CDR1 KGHDR and CDR2 SFDVKD. The CDR3 is 14 amino acids. V shed 2 bases and J 6 bases; nucleotides not matched to a gene: 4. The CDR3 nucleotides are TGTGCCACCAGTGATTCGGACAGGGAGGATGGCTACACCTTC. Its translation: CATSDSDREDGYTF.

A few counts support this clonotype. The J gene is TRBJ2-5, the V gene TRBV7-9; possibly TRBD2 for D (5 bases). Germline V gene data show CDR1 as SEHNR and CDR2 as FQNEAQ (reference sequence). This CDR3 has 14 residues. Between the trimmed V and J ends, which lost 4 bases and 3 bases, there was a span of 12 bases. CDR3 DNA sequence: TGTGCCAGCAGCTCAGCGGCTGGGAAAGAGACCCAGTACTTC. Residues: CASSSAAGKETQYF.

V usage is TRBV4-2 and J usage is TRBJ1-1; D perhaps matches TRBD1 (6 bases). The CDR3 is 17 residues long. The V and J ends lost 1 base and 0 bases respectively, with 15 bases between them. Germline lookup yields CDR1 LGHNA and CDR2 YNFKEQ. CDR3 protein: CASSQAWGAAMNTEAFF. The CDR3, as DNA: TGTGCCAGCAGCCAAGCCTGGGGGGCAGCCATGAACACTGAAGCTTTCTTT.

CDR3 sequence (DNA): TGTGCCAGCAGTTACGGACGTCCAGCAGGGGGACGAAATTCACCCCTCCACTTT. Protein sequence: CASSYGRPAGGRNSPLHF. V gene TRBV6-2 or TRBV6-3 combines with J gene TRBJ1-6; the match to TRBD1 covers 7 bases. With V trimmed by 2 bases and J by 7 bases, 14 bases remained unmatched. The CDR3 sequence is 18 residues long. Germline CDR1 reads MNHEY; CDR2 reads SVGEGT.

This clonotype was seen more than once but under ten times. The chain links TRBV18 to TRBJ1-5, with 7 bases lining up with TRBD1. CDR3 length: 16 amino acids. V was clipped by 5 bases and J by 0 bases; unmatched bases: 7. Germline assignment: CDR1 KGHSH and CDR2 LQKENI. CDR3 sequence (DNA): TGTGCCAGCTCAAAGACAGGGACAGATAGCAATCAGCCCCAGCATTTT. As protein: CASSKTGTDSNQPQHF.

This clonotype turned up a few times. V gene TRBV2 combines with J gene TRBJ2-5; TRBD1 agrees at 8 bases. After removal of 4 bases from V and 2 bases from J, the junction contained 6 bases not matched to a gene. The CDR3 has 15 residues. Germline V lookup: CDR1 SNHLY, CDR2 FYNNEI. The CDR3 bases are TGTGCCAGCAGTGGACAGGGGACACCACAAGAGACCCAGTACTTC. As protein: CASSGQGTPQETQYF.

The V and J genes are TRBV28 and TRBJ1-5; no definite D call. V lost 5 bases to trimming and J lost 7 bases, with 9 bases between them. The length of the CDR3 is 12 residues. Germline V lookup: CDR1 MDHEN, CDR2 SYDVKM. CDR3 in DNA: TGTGCCAGCAGTGGTAGGGTCCAGCCCCAGCATTTT. Translated: CASSGRVQPQHF.

This chain uses TRBV4-1 with TRBJ2-5; 8 bases are a match to TRBD1. Germline V gives CDR1 MGHRA, CDR2 YSYEKL. This CDR3 has 16 amino acids. V trimming: 1 base; J trimming: 5 bases; junction bases outside the gene matches: 9. The CDR3 DNA is TGCGCCAGCAGCCAAGCAGTCCAGGGGGCTCGTGAGACCCAGTACTTC. Protein sequence: CASSQAVQGARETQYF.

This clonotype was found a few times. The rearrangement links TRBV7-9 to TRBJ1-5; tentative D call: TRBD1 (6 bases). The germline gives CDR1 SEHNR, CDR2 FQNEAQ (reference sequence). V dropped 4 bases and J dropped 4 bases, with 14 bases sitting between them. CDR3 length equals 15 residues. The CDR3 sequence is CASSSDRITNQPQHF. The CDR3 bases are TGTGCCAGCAGCTCTGACAGGATTACGAATCAGCCCCAGCATTTT.